The 2 T cell receptor beta chains below come from one sample, sequenced in a study of shared clonotypes between healthy human individuals (dated by TCRdb to the early 2020s). Receptor amplification or capture employed the immunoSEQ multiplex PCR assay. TCRdb provides this immuneACCESS table in a form limited to in-frame rearrangements. Some clones are lacking; in checked studies, under half of them reflect an unresolved V gene, and why the rest are absent is not known. This sample gives roughly 1,000,000 clones in total; roughly 74% of them show up just once. Of the sample, about 0.52% is held by the ten largest clones. Sequenced sample: memory CD4+ T cells from PBMCs. Reading the label with the study, this specimen's cell subset or site is: CD45RA-negative fraction. Receptors originate from a man between 18 and 29 years old in good health. Some clones in this sample may be carry-over from other donors' samples.

This sequence joins TRBV28 and TRBJ1-5; 7 bases are shared with TRBD1. With V trimmed by 7 bases and J by 6 bases, 6 bases remained unmatched. The CDR3 has 13 amino acids. The germline V gene encodes CDR1 MDHEN and CDR2 SYDVKM. In nucleotides, the CDR3 is TGTGCCAGCACCCAACAGGGGTTTCAGCCCCAGCATTTT. Its translation is CASTQQGFQPQHF.

The chain is built from TRBV7-3 and TRBJ1-2, with TRBD1 matching 9 bases. This CDR3 has 14 amino acids. V trimming: 5 bases; J trimming: 4 bases; junction bases outside the gene matches: 5. CDR1 and CDR2 (germline): SGHTA, FQGTGA. The CDR3 nucleotides are TGTGCCAGCAGCCCTGGGACAGGGCCCTATGGCTACACCTTC. It codes for CASSPGTGPYGYTF.